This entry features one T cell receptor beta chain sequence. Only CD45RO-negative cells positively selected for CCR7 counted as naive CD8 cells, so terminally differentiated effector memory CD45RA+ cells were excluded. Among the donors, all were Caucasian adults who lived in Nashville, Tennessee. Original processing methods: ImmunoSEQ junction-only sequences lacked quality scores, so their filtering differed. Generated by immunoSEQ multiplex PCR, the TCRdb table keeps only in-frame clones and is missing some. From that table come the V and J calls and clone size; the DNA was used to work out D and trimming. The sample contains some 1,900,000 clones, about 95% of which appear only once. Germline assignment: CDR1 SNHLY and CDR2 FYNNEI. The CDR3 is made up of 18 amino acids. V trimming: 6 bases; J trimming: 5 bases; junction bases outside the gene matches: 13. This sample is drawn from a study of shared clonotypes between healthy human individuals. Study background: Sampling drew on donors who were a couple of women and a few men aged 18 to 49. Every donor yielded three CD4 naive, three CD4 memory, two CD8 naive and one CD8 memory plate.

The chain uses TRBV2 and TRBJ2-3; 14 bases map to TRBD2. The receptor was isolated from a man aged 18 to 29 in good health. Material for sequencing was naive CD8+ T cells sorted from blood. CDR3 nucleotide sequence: TGTGCCAGCAGAACCGTGGGACTAGCGGGGGCAATCGGAGATACGCAGTATTTT. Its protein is CASRTVGLAGAIGDTQYF.